The 3 T cell receptor beta chains listed next were all sequenced from one sample in a study of CD8 T cells in Susac syndrome. RNA in amounts of roughly 0.5 to 1 ug was reverse transcribed with random hexamers. TCRdb passed the immunoSEQ multiplex PCR reads through MiXCR, listing each CDR3 protein once. The sample includes about 130,000 distinct CDR3 sequences, over 90% of them seen just once. The source material was CD8+ T cells from PBMCs. These receptors all come from a human donor with Susac syndrome.

The chain couples TRBV24-1 to TRBJ1-1; D may be TRBD1 (5 bases). Germline assignment: CDR1 KGHDR and CDR2 SFDVKD. Trimming cost V 11 bases and J 7 bases, with 13 bases left between them. The length of the CDR3 is 11 residues. This CDR3 reads CASSTDSEAFF. Written as DNA, the CDR3 is TGTGCCAGCTCCACAGACAGTGAAGCTTTCTTT.

CDR3 coding DNA: TGCAGTGCTAGAGTAGACAGTTCCTACGAGCAGTACTTC. It specifies CSARVDSSYEQYF. This sequence joins TRBV20-1 and TRBJ2-7, with D possibly being TRBD1 (5 bases). The CDR3 runs to 13 residues. The V gene's germline CDR1 is DFQATT and CDR2 SNEGSKA (reference sequence). V lost 1 base and J 1 base, leaving 8 bases between the germline ends.

CDR3 in amino acids: CASSQDRQGFISNQPQHF. The CDR3, as DNA: TGTGCCAGCAGCCAAGATCGGCAGGGGTTCATCAGCAATCAGCCCCAGCATTTT. The chain is built from TRBV3-1 and TRBJ1-5, with D possibly matching TRBD1 (6 bases). The V and J ends lost 0 bases and 1 base respectively, with 16 bases between them. Germline loops: CDR1 LGHDT, CDR2 YNNKEL (reference sequence). This CDR3 is 18 amino acids long. The whole variable domain, remainder taken from reference TRBV3-1 and TRBJ1-5, is DTAVSQTPKYLVTQMGNDKSIKCEQNLGHDTMYWYKQDSKKFLKIMFSYNNKELIINETVPNRFSPKSPDKAHLNLHINSLELGDSAVYFCASSQDRQGFISNQPQHFGDGTRLSIL.